This TCR beta chain stems from a study of control samples from healthy donors and cancer patients. Profiling relied on immunoSEQ multiplex PCR, and the TCRdb table lists in-frame clones only, not all of them. The sample consists of under 150,000 clones, just under 95% of them appearing once. Germline CDR1 and CDR2: MDHEN and SYDVKM. V was cut by 5 bases and J by 7 bases, with 11 bases left in between. The CDR3 covers 13 residues. The J gene is TRBJ1-4, the V gene TRBV28; D uncertain. The sequence came from a man in his thirties or forties in good health. Material: blood. For the CDR3, the DNA is TGTGCCAGCAGTAGGCAAAAGGGTGAAAAACTGTTTTTT. As protein: CASSRQKGEKLFF.